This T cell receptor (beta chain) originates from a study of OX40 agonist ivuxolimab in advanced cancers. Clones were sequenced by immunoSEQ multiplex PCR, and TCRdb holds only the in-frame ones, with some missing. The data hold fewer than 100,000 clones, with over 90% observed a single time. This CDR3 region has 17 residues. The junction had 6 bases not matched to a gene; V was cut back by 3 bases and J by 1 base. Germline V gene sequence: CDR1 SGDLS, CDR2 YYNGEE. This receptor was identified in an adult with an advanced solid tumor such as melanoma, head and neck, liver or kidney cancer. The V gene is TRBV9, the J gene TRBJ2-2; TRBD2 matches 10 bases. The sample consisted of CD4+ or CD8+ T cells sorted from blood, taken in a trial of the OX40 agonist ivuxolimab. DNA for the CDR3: TGTGCCAGCAGCGGTTCGCGACTAGCGGGGAACACCGGGGAGCTGTTTTTT. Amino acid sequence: CASSGSRLAGNTGELFF.